Below, 30 T cell receptor beta chains from the same sample are listed, as sequenced in a study of Ad26.COV2.S vaccination and SARS-CoV-2 variants (dated by TCRdb to the early 2020s). Libraries came from the immunoSEQ multiplex PCR assay. TCRdb carries this immuneACCESS record with in-frame sequences only. Its versions omit some clonotypes, under half of them owing to an unresolved V gene in the studies checked, with the rest unexplained. For this sample the table gives hundreds of thousands of clones, of which roughly 90% were detected only once. Approximately 1.5% of the sample rests with the top ten. Read against the paper, the sample's treatment or condition label means: approximately 18 received Ad26.COV2.S at low or high dose, single or two shots; several received placebo; per-sample allocation not given. Repertoires of vaccine and placebo recipients were sequenced from samples collected on day 63 after the first injection.

Sample: peripheral blood, taken in a trial of Ad26.COV2.S vaccine versus placebo. Receptor source: a person between 18 and 60 years old who received the Ad26.COV2.S COVID-19 vaccine or a placebo.

The V call is TRBV18, the J call TRBJ2-2, with TRBD2 identical over 10 bases. The CDR3 is made up of 16 amino acids. J lost 4 bases, V lost 3 bases, and 5 bases had no gene match. Germline lookup yields CDR1 KGHSH and CDR2 LQKENI. The CDR3 reads CASSPRTSGSTGELFF. The CDR3 coding sequence is TGTGCCAGCTCACCTCGGACTAGCGGAAGCACCGGGGAGCTGTTTTTT.

The CDR3 loop reads CASKQTGQGTYNEQFF. The CDR3 DNA reads as TGTGCCAGTAAACAAACGGGTCAGGGCACCTACAATGAGCAGTTCTTC. The chain carries TRBV19 and TRBJ2-1, with a possible D match to TRBD1 (5 bases). Germline V gene data show CDR1 as LNHDA and CDR2 as SQIVND (reference sequence). The CDR3 extends over 16 amino acids. V lost 7 bases, J lost 2 bases, and 18 bases lay in between.

The chain combines TRBV6-5 with TRBJ2-1; D is possibly TRBD1 (6 bases). From germline, CDR1 is MNHEY and CDR2 SVGAGI. V lost 5 bases and J lost 8, with 10 bases in between. The CDR3 covers 12 residues. CDR3: CASSRTDDEQFF. The CDR3 coding sequence is TGTGCCAGCAGTAGGACAGACGATGAGCAGTTCTTC.

The chain couples TRBV19 to TRBJ1-1; the D is unclear. Germline CDR1 LNHDA, CDR2 SQIVND (reference sequence). The CDR3 covers 12 residues. V dropped 8 bases and J dropped 2 bases, with 9 bases sitting between them. The CDR3 coding sequence is TGTGCCAGTTCGGAACCCAACACTGAAGCTTTCTTT. As protein: CASSEPNTEAFF.

In regard to this clone: The identical CDR3 is also encoded by other nucleotide sequences in the sample. The chain combines TRBV7-3 with TRBJ2-3, with a possible D match to TRBD2 (5 bases). The CDR3 runs to 13 residues. V was shortened by 1 base and J by 4 bases, with 6 bases between the two germline ends. Germline assignment: CDR1 SGHTA and CDR2 FQGTGA. CDR3 in DNA: TGTGCCAGCAGCTTAAGGGGAGCAGATACGCAGTATTTT. Translated: CASSLRGADTQYF.

The CDR3 DNA is TGTGCCAGCAGCTTAGAAGCGGACAGCTCCTACAATGAGCAGTTCTTC. Amino acid sequence: CASSLEADSSYNEQFF. This rearrangement joins TRBV11-2 to TRBJ2-1; TRBD1 might be the D (6 bases). This CDR3 is built from 16 residues. Trimming cost V 0 bases and J 0 bases, with 9 bases left between them. Germline V gene data show CDR1 as SGHAT and CDR2 as FQNNGV.

The chain combines TRBV5-1 with TRBJ2-5; D might be TRBD1 or TRBD2, each matching 5 bases. With 4 bases removed from V and 2 bases from J, the gap between germline ends came to 15 bases. The CDR3 has 15 residues. The germline CDR1 and CDR2 sequences are SGHRS and YFSETQ. The CDR3 nucleotides are TGCGCCAGCAGCAGCCCGGGACCGACGCAAGAGACCCAGTACTTC. It encodes CASSSPGPTQETQYF.

The V and J genes are TRBV30 and TRBJ2-2; TRBD1 is a possible D gene (5 bases). This CDR3 is 14 amino acids long. V was clipped by 2 bases and J by 7 bases, with 14 bases between them. Per germline, CDR1 GTSNPN and CDR2 SVGIG (reference sequence). Here the CDR3 reads CAWSILTGDGELFF. CDR3 in DNA: TGTGCCTGGAGTATATTAACAGGTGACGGGGAGCTGTTTTTT.

The chain couples TRBV19 to TRBJ1-1; possible D gene TRBD1, 5 bases. CDR1 LNHDA and CDR2 SQIVND come from the germline V gene (reference sequence). The CDR3 length is 14 residues. V lost 4 bases to trimming and J lost 0 bases, with 9 bases between them. Here the CDR3 reads CASSTTGVNTEAFF. DNA for the CDR3: TGTGCCAGTAGTACCACGGGGGTGAACACTGAAGCTTTCTTT.

The rearrangement links TRBV30 to TRBJ1-4, with D uncertain. V dropped 0 bases and J dropped 7 bases, with 9 bases sitting between them. The CDR3 extends over 13 amino acids. Germline CDR1 and CDR2: GTSNPN and SVGIG (reference sequence). The CDR3 loop reads CAWSVRGGEKLFF. CDR3 nucleotide sequence: TGTGCCTGGAGTGTACGGGGTGGTGAAAAACTGTTTTTT.

This clone was observed once. This chain uses TRBV18 with TRBJ1-1, with 7 positions matching TRBD1. The CDR3 runs to 14 residues. Unmatched junction bases numbered 12, after V lost 6 bases and J lost 8 bases. The V gene's germline CDR1 is KGHSH and CDR2 LQKENI. This CDR3 reads CASSLNGQAQEAFF. In nucleotides, the CDR3 is TGTGCCAGCTCTTTAAATGGACAGGCTCAGGAAGCTTTCTTT.

The chain uses TRBV7-9 and TRBJ2-7; D is ambiguous. With 1 base removed from V and 3 bases from J, the gap between germline ends came to 4 bases. The CDR3 length is 12 residues. CDR1 is SEHNR and CDR2 is FQNEAQ in the germline V gene (reference sequence). DNA of the CDR3: TGTGCCAGCAGCTTAGTTGTCTACGAGCAGTACTTC. The encoded protein is CASSLVVYEQYF. Full variable domain (outside the CDR3, taken from reference TRBV7-9 and TRBJ2-7): DTGVSQNPRHKITKRGQNVTFRCDPISEHNRLYWYRQTLGQGPEFLTYFQNEAQLEKSRLLSDRFSAERPKGSFSTLEIQRTEQGDSAMYLCASSLVVYEQYFGPGTRLTVT.

This chain connects TRBV6-5 to TRBJ2-1; TRBD1 might be the D (6 bases). Germline loops: CDR1 MNHEY, CDR2 SVGAGI. The CDR3 sequence is 15 residues long. Trimming left V 6 bases short and J 0 bases short, with 12 bases between. CDR3 bases: TGTGCCAGCAGCCAACAGGGAGACTCCTACAATGAGCAGTTCTTC. It encodes CASSQQGDSYNEQFF.

The sample holds a few counts of this clone. The V gene is TRBV5-1, the J gene TRBJ2-7; TRBD1 agrees at 8 bases. The CDR3 length is 14 residues. Germline values: CDR1 SGHRS, CDR2 YFSETQ. Trimming took 1 base from V and 3 from J; bases not matched to a gene: 3. CDR3 loop: CASSLPTGGYEQYF. The CDR3 DNA reads as TGCGCCAGCAGCTTGCCCACAGGGGGCTACGAGCAGTACTTC.

This chain joins TRBV19 and TRBJ2-1, with 12 positions matching TRBD2. The CDR3 loop spans 16 amino acids. Germline V CDR1 and CDR2: LNHDA, SQIVND (reference sequence). V lost 6 bases and J lost 7; bases outside the gene matches: 10. This chain's CDR3 is CASRPPGLAGINEQFF. The CDR3 region has the DNA TGTGCCAGTAGACCGCCCGGACTAGCGGGAATAAATGAGCAGTTCTTC. The whole variable domain, remainder taken from reference TRBV19 and TRBJ2-1, is DGGITQSPKYLFRKEGQNVTLSCEQNLNHDAMYWYRQDPGQGLRLIYYSQIVNDFQKGDIAEGYSVSREKKESFPLTVTSAQKNPTAFYLCASRPPGLAGINEQFFGPGTRLTVL.

V is TRBV20-1 and J is TRBJ2-3; no definite D call. There are 14 residues in the CDR3. Germline loops: CDR1 DFQATT, CDR2 SNEGSKA (reference sequence). Between the trimmed V and J ends, which lost 3 bases and 5 bases, there was a span of 15 bases. The CDR3 coding sequence is TGCAGTGCTAGTCCTACAATTAGGGTAGATACGCAGTATTTT. It codes for CSASPTIRVDTQYF.

V gene TRBV6-6 combines with J gene TRBJ2-1; D possibly uses TRBD1 or TRBD2 (5 bases each). V lost 1 base and J lost 7, with 14 bases in between. Germline V CDR1 and CDR2: MNHNY, SVGAGI (reference sequence). The CDR3 extends over 15 amino acids. Written as DNA, the CDR3 is TGTGCCAGCAGTTACTTTCTGGGACCTGAGAATGAGCAGTTCTTC. Translation: CASSYFLGPENEQFF.

CDR3 coding DNA: TGTGCCAGCAGCGGTCGGGACACTCTCTACGAGCAGTACTTC. Encoded protein: CASSGRDTLYEQYF. The V call is TRBV7-2, the J call TRBJ2-7, with a possible D match to TRBD1 (6 bases). Germline CDR1 is SGHTA and CDR2 is FQGNSA. The CDR3 totals 14 residues. V was cut by 5 bases and J by 3 bases, with 14 bases left in between. The full variable domain, its missing parts supplied by reference TRBV7-2 and TRBJ2-7, is GAGVSQSPSNKVTEKGKDVELRCDPISGHTALYWYRQSLGQGLEFLIYFQGNSAPDKSGLPSDRFSAERTGGSVSTLTIQRTQQEDSAVYLCASSGRDTLYEQYFGPGTRLTVT.

The J gene is TRBJ2-3, the V gene TRBV2; 9 bases fit TRBD2. The CDR3 consists of 13 residues. Germline trimming cut 6 bases from V and 11 bases from J; bases unmatched to any gene: 9. Germline assignment: CDR1 SNHLY and CDR2 FYNNEI. CDR3 sequence (DNA): TGTGCCAGCAGGAGTAGCAGCGGGAGGTGGCAGTATTTT. Amino acids: CASRSSSGRWQYF.

The chain joins TRBV30 to TRBJ2-3; D call uncertain. The CDR3 is made up of 12 amino acids. Germline lookup yields CDR1 GTSNPN and CDR2 SVGIG (reference sequence). Between the trimmed V and J ends, which lost 5 bases and 4 bases, there was a span of 10 bases. CDR3 protein: CAWDPPADTQYF. As DNA, the CDR3 is TGTGCCTGGGACCCTCCGGCAGATACGCAGTATTTT.

The chain employs TRBV6-5 and TRBJ1-5; the D is unclear. CDR1 is MNHEY and CDR2 is SVGAGI in the germline V gene. The CDR3 contains 14 residues. V was cut by 9 bases and J by 2 bases, with 14 bases left in between. CDR3 protein: CASGSSLGNQPQHF. CDR3 DNA sequence: TGTGCCAGTGGCTCGTCTTTGGGCAATCAGCCCCAGCATTTT.

This clone was observed a few times. This chain uses TRBV3-1 (or the pseudogene TRBV3-2) with TRBJ1-1, with D maybe TRBD1 (5 bases). Trimming took off 4 bases at V and 9 bases at J, with 15 bases between the two ends. The CDR3 consists of 13 residues. Germline CDR1 reads LGHDT; CDR2 reads YNNKEL (reference sequence). The CDR3 reads CASSPNRDLKAFF. The CDR3, as DNA: TGTGCCAGCAGCCCCAATAGGGACCTAAAAGCTTTCTTT.

CDR3 sequence: CASSSQRPKNTGELFF. The CDR3 nucleotides are TGTGCCAGCAGCTCCCAACGACCAAAGAACACCGGGGAGCTGTTTTTT. This rearrangement joins TRBV7-9 to TRBJ2-2; D uncertain. The CDR3 runs 16 residues. CDR1 SEHNR and CDR2 FQNEAQ come from the germline V gene (reference sequence). Trimming pared 4 bases from V and 1 base from J, leaving 13 bases between.

The chain employs TRBV5-1 and TRBJ2-5, with TRBD1 matching 7 bases. The CDR3 sequence is 15 residues long. V was clipped by 7 bases and J by 5 bases; unmatched bases: 14. In germline, CDR1 is SGHRS, CDR2 YFSETQ. The CDR3 here is CASHPRQGSEETQYF. The CDR3 region has the DNA TGCGCCAGCCATCCCCGACAGGGATCGGAGGAGACCCAGTACTTC.

This chain joins TRBV9 and TRBJ1-6; D not certain. Germline CDR1 is SGDLS and CDR2 is YYNGEE. The germline V and J ends were trimmed by 2 bases and 9 bases, with 12 bases remaining between them. The CDR3 length is 14 residues. The CDR3 nucleotides are TGTGCCAGCAGCGTGAGCCCGACAACTTCACCCCTCCACTTT. It yields the protein CASSVSPTTSPLHF.

CDR3 sequence (DNA): TGCAGCGTTAAGACAGGGGACGGGACTGAAGCTTTCTTT. As protein: CSVKTGDGTEAFF. The chain links TRBV29-1 to TRBJ1-1; TRBD1 agrees at 8 bases. Losses at the gene ends were 5 bases for V and 5 bases for J; bases not matched to a gene: 7. Germline CDR1 is SQVTM and CDR2 is ANQGSEA. CDR3 length equals 13 residues.

This chain links TRBV6-2 or TRBV6-3 with TRBJ1-1; tentatively, D is TRBD1 (5 bases). The germline V gene has CDR1 MNHEY and CDR2 SVGEGT. V dropped 4 bases and J dropped 5 bases, with 14 bases sitting between them. CDR3 size: 14 residues. CDR3 loop: CASSFHTGETEAFF. The CDR3 DNA sequence: TGTGCCAGCAGTTTCCATACGGGGGAAACTGAAGCTTTCTTT.

The chain couples TRBV7-6 to TRBJ2-1; perhaps TRBD1 as D (6 bases). This CDR3 region has 15 residues. The V and J ends lost 3 bases and 1 base respectively, with 10 bases between them. The germline CDR1 and CDR2 sequences are SGHVS and FNYEAQ. CDR3 residues: CASSFEGQSYNEQFF. CDR3 nucleotides: TGTGCCAGCAGCTTTGAAGGACAGTCCTACAATGAGCAGTTCTTC.

The chain employs TRBV13 and TRBJ2-6; the D is unclear. The germline gives CDR1 PRHDT, CDR2 FYEKMQ (reference sequence). V lost 2 bases and J 4 bases, leaving 3 bases between the germline ends. This CDR3 is 13 amino acids long. The CDR3 sequence: CASSLHGANVLTF. In DNA, the CDR3 is TGTGCCAGCAGCTTACACGGGGCCAACGTCCTGACTTTC.

This clone appeared a single time. The chain is built from TRBV4-3 and TRBJ2-3; D gene uncertain. From germline, CDR1 is LGHNA and CDR2 YSLEER. The V gene lost 4 bases and the J gene lost 3 bases, with 14 bases spanning the gap. The CDR3 runs to 15 residues. Here the CDR3 reads CASSRGPVLTDTQYF. The DNA of the CDR3 is TGCGCCAGCAGCCGTGGACCCGTACTAACAGATACGCAGTATTTT.